The rows below give T cell receptor beta chains drawn from one sample of a study of blood T cell repertoires in COVID-19. The protocol was immunoSEQ multiplex PCR, while the TCRdb copy is restricted to in-frame clones and leaves out a portion. The sample consists of about 260,000 clones, 84% of them appearing once. What was sequenced was peripheral blood. These receptors were collected from a woman aged 40 to 50 who had recovered from COVID-19. Each CDR3 is given with its conserved first and last residue. Fields, in order: CDR3 DNA, CDR3 protein, clone size, D gene, J gene, V gene. A D gene is named only where the DNA matches it firmly. Clone size appears in some rows only: once, few, many, or a class for an expanded clone.

CDR3 DNA: TGTGCCAGCTCACCTAGCACGGCAAGGGGTCGAACTGAAGCTTTCTTT; CDR3 protein: CASSPSTARGRTEAFF; clone size: many; D gene: NA; J gene: TRBJ1-1; V gene: TRBV18
CDR3 DNA: TGCGCCAGCAGCCACGGACAGCTCCAAGAGACCCAGTACTTC; CDR3 protein: CASSHGQLQETQYF; clone size: NA; D gene: NA; J gene: TRBJ2-5; V gene: TRBV5-1
CDR3 DNA: TGTGCCAGCAGCCTCCTCCTTGGCAGGGGCTCCTACAATGAGCAGTTCTTC; CDR3 protein: CASSLLLGRGSYNEQFF; clone size: NA; D gene: NA; J gene: TRBJ2-1; V gene: TRBV14
CDR3 DNA: TGTGCCAGCAGCCCGCCGAAGCCATACACTGAAGCTTTCTTT; CDR3 protein: CASSPPKPYTEAFF; clone size: NA; D gene: NA; J gene: TRBJ1-1; V gene: TRBV3-1/TRBV3-2
CDR3 DNA: TGTGCCAGTAGTAATTCAGCAGGTGCATTGAACACTGAAGCTTTCTTT; CDR3 protein: CASSNSAGALNTEAFF; clone size: NA; D gene: NA; J gene: TRBJ1-1; V gene: TRBV19
CDR3 DNA: TGTGCCAGCAGTTTACGCCCTGGCTCATATAATTCACCCCTCCACTTT; CDR3 protein: CASSLRPGSYNSPLHF; clone size: NA; D gene: NA; J gene: TRBJ1-6; V gene: TRBV27
CDR3 DNA: TGCGCCAGCAGCTTGGCTGGTAGTCCAGATACGCAGTATTTT; CDR3 protein: CASSLAGSPDTQYF; clone size: NA; D gene: NA; J gene: TRBJ2-3; V gene: TRBV5-1
CDR3 DNA: TGTGCCAGTAGTAGCTCACGGGGAGAGGTCGAGCAGTACTTC; CDR3 protein: CASSSSRGEVEQYF; clone size: NA; D gene: NA; J gene: TRBJ2-7; V gene: TRBV19
CDR3 DNA: TGTGCCAGCAGCCAGGAAACTAGCGGGGGGGCCTTTTCAGATACGCAGTATTTT; CDR3 protein: CASSQETSGGAFSDTQYF; clone size: NA; D gene: TRBD2; J gene: TRBJ2-3; V gene: TRBV3-1/TRBV3-2
CDR3 DNA: TGTGCCTGGGATACAGGGCGCTCTGGAAACACCATATATTTT; CDR3 protein: CAWDTGRSGNTIYF; clone size: NA; D gene: NA; J gene: TRBJ1-3; V gene: TRBV30
CDR3 DNA: TGTGCCAGCAGTGCCCCCGGGACTGGGACCTACGAGCAGTACTTC; CDR3 protein: CASSAPGTGTYEQYF; clone size: NA; D gene: NA; J gene: TRBJ2-7; V gene: TRBV27
CDR3 DNA: TGTGCCAGCTCACCAGTTGGCCGGGACAGGGGGCTCTACGAGCAGTACTTC; CDR3 protein: CASSPVGRDRGLYEQYF; clone size: NA; D gene: TRBD1; J gene: TRBJ2-7; V gene: TRBV18
CDR3 DNA: TGTGCCAGCTCACAAAGCGGGGCTAGCACAGATACGCAGTATTTT; CDR3 protein: CASSQSGASTDTQYF; clone size: NA; D gene: TRBD2; J gene: TRBJ2-3; V gene: TRBV18
CDR3 DNA: TGTGCCAGCAGCTTACAGGGGACCCAGTACTTC; CDR3 protein: CASSLQGTQYF; clone size: NA; D gene: NA; J gene: TRBJ2-5; V gene: TRBV11-2
CDR3 DNA: TGTGCCTGGAGTGGAGCGGGGCGCTTCCAAGAGACCCAGTACTTC; CDR3 protein: CAWSGAGRFQETQYF; clone size: once; D gene: TRBD2; J gene: TRBJ2-5; V gene: TRBV30
CDR3 DNA: TGCGCCAGCAGCCCCACCGACAGAGTCTACGAGCAGTACTTC; CDR3 protein: CASSPTDRVYEQYF; clone size: NA; D gene: NA; J gene: TRBJ2-7; V gene: TRBV4-1
CDR3 DNA: TGTGCCAGCAGTTCGACAGGATTCGCTGAAGCTTTCTTT; CDR3 protein: CASSSTGFAEAFF; clone size: NA; D gene: NA; J gene: TRBJ1-1; V gene: TRBV2
CDR3 DNA: TGTGCCAGCAGCCGGGACAACCCTGACTATGGCTACACCTTC; CDR3 protein: CASSRDNPDYGYTF; clone size: once; D gene: NA; J gene: TRBJ1-2; V gene: TRBV6-5
CDR3 DNA: TGTGCCAGCAGCTTGTTCCGGTTCCAAGAGACCCAGTACTTC; CDR3 protein: CASSLFRFQETQYF; clone size: NA; D gene: NA; J gene: TRBJ2-5; V gene: TRBV5-5
CDR3 DNA: TGTGCCAGCGGGGGCGGGGGTTACAATGAGCAGTTCTTC; CDR3 protein: CASGGGGYNEQFF; clone size: NA; D gene: NA; J gene: TRBJ2-1; V gene: TRBV7-2
CDR3 DNA: TGTGCCAGCGGGAAGGGGGTTGACACTGAAGCTTTCTTT; CDR3 protein: CASGKGVDTEAFF; clone size: NA; D gene: NA; J gene: TRBJ1-1; V gene: TRBV7-3
CDR3 DNA: TGCGCCAGCAGCTTGATGGGCAACATGGAGACCCAGTACTTC; CDR3 protein: CASSLMGNMETQYF; clone size: NA; D gene: NA; J gene: TRBJ2-5; V gene: TRBV5-1
CDR3 DNA: TGTGCCAGCAGTGAACGGCGGGATACGCAGTATTTT; CDR3 protein: CASSERRDTQYF; clone size: NA; D gene: NA; J gene: TRBJ2-3; V gene: TRBV2
CDR3 DNA: TGCGCCAGCAGCCAAGTTTGGCTTCGAGGCGGCTATGGCTACACCTTC; CDR3 protein: CASSQVWLRGGYGYTF; clone size: NA; D gene: NA; J gene: TRBJ1-2; V gene: TRBV4-1